Given below is one T cell receptor beta chain in context. Its antigen is not known. The data stem from a study of cytomegalovirus exposure and HLA in healthy donors. The primer mix had 60 Vbeta and 13 Jbeta primers. Profiled with immunoSEQ multiplex PCR; TCRdb holds only in-frame clones, not every one. In the table there are 100,000 to 150,000 clones, under 85% of which are singletons. The CDR3 extends over 13 amino acids. Germline V gene lookup returns CDR1 SGHNT and CDR2 YENEEA. Trimming pared 11 bases from V and 2 bases from J, leaving 16 bases between. Study-wide findings and caveats: Relative to the roughly 700-donor mean, N-insertions were reportedly fewer in an Asian-associated ancestry cluster in a later analysis. Association with HLA alleles at 0.05 false discovery rate was found for 15,000 to 20,000 TCR beta sequences in a later analysis.

This receptor was identified in a woman aged 45-65 years in good health and CMV-seropositive. Input material: PBMCs. The chain couples TRBV11-3 to TRBJ2-7; perhaps TRBD2 as D (7 bases). The CDR3 nucleotides read TGTGCCCCCAAGGGGGGGCCGGCCTACGAGCAGTACTTC. Translated, it gives CAPKGGPAYEQYF.